One and the same sample provided the 19 T cell receptor beta chains below, sequenced in a study of glioma-infiltrating T cells after dendritic cell vaccination. Clones were sequenced by immunoSEQ multiplex PCR, and TCRdb holds only the in-frame ones, with some missing. The sample has tens of thousands of clones, over 75% seen once; the top ten hold approximately 2.3%. The source material was blood, sampled before dendritic cell vaccination. These receptors all come from a human donor with glioblastoma.

This clone was counted once. V usage is TRBV19 and J usage is TRBJ1-2, with unresolved D. This CDR3 region has 16 residues. V was clipped by 3 bases and J by 2 bases, with 16 bases between them. The germline CDR1 and CDR2 sequences are LNHDA and SQIVND (reference sequence). DNA for the CDR3: TGTGCCAGTAGTATGATGAACCGTCACTCAAACTATGGCTACACCTTC. This sequence encodes CASSMMNRHSNYGYTF.

As DNA, the CDR3 is TGTGCCAGTAGCCGCCCCGACAGTCTCAATCAGCCCCAGCATTTT. Amino acid sequence: CASSRPDSLNQPQHF. This rearrangement joins TRBV19 to TRBJ1-5, with D perhaps matching TRBD1 (5 bases). Germline loops: CDR1 LNHDA, CDR2 SQIVND (reference sequence). V was clipped by 6 bases and J by 3 bases, with 15 bases between them. This CDR3 spans 15 amino acids. Based on the CDR3 plus reference TRBV19 and TRBJ1-5, the full variable domain is DGGITQSPKYLFRKEGQNVTLSCEQNLNHDAMYWYRQDPGQGLRLIYYSQIVNDFQKGDIAEGYSVSREKKESFPLTVTSAQKNPTAFYLCASSRPDSLNQPQHFGDGTRLSIL.

The J gene is TRBJ1-2, the V gene TRBV6-5, with a weak D call TRBD1 (5 bases). The CDR3 length is 12 residues. V was cut by 6 bases and J by 2 bases, with 7 bases left in between. The V gene's germline CDR1 is MNHEY and CDR2 SVGAGI. CDR3 residues: CASSAGNYGYTF. The DNA for the CDR3 is TGTGCCAGCAGCGCAGGGAACTATGGCTACACCTTC.

The chain carries TRBV27 and TRBJ2-1; D call uncertain. V lost 2 bases, J lost 6 bases, and 14 bases lay in between. Per the germline V gene, CDR1 is MNHEY and CDR2 is SMNVEV (reference sequence). The CDR3 contains 15 residues. CDR3 amino acids: CASSLNSHPSNEQFF. The DNA of the CDR3 is TGTGCCAGCAGTTTAAACAGTCACCCTTCCAATGAGCAGTTCTTC.

This clone was observed a few times. CDR3 sequence (DNA): TGTGCCAGCAGGAATTCGGTACAGAGCTACGAGCAGTACGTC. This codes for CASRNSVQSYEQYV. The genes are TRBV6-6 and TRBJ2-7; no clear D gene. Trimming left V 6 bases short and J 3 bases short, with 15 bases between. Per the germline V gene, CDR1 is MNHNY and CDR2 is SVGAGI (reference sequence). This CDR3 has 14 amino acids.

This rearrangement joins TRBV5-1 to TRBJ1-2, with D unclear. Per the germline V gene, CDR1 is SGHRS and CDR2 is YFSETQ. V dropped 6 bases and J dropped 4 bases, with 22 bases sitting between them. CDR3 length: 16 residues. The CDR3 sequence is CASNFSPAEPIYGYTF. As DNA, the CDR3 is TGCGCCAGCAACTTTAGCCCAGCAGAACCGATCTATGGCTACACCTTC.

This chain uses TRBV19 with TRBJ1-5; D is uncertain. Trimming left V 5 bases short and J 6 bases short, with 11 bases between. Germline V gene lookup returns CDR1 LNHDA and CDR2 SQIVND (reference sequence). The CDR3 has 13 residues. Here the CDR3 DNA reads TGTGCCAGTAGTTGGCTGGGGAGTCAGCCCCAGCATTTT. Its translation: CASSWLGSQPQHF.

J is TRBJ2-2 and V is TRBV19; D may be TRBD2 (6 bases). Trimming removed 3 bases at V and 6 bases at J, with 8 bases between. The CDR3 sequence is 13 residues long. The germline gives CDR1 LNHDA, CDR2 SQIVND (reference sequence). CDR3 nucleotides: TGTGCCAGTAGTATCGCGGGGTCCGGGGAGCTGTTTTTT. This sequence encodes CASSIAGSGELFF.

The DNA for the CDR3 is TGTGCCAGCAAATCGGGACGGGAGACCTACGAGCAGTACTTC. Protein product: CASKSGRETYEQYF. The chain couples TRBV6-5 to TRBJ2-5; tentative D call: TRBD2 (6 bases). The better agreement between TRBJ2-7 and the DNA end casts doubt on the J call. CDR1 is MNHEY, CDR2 SVGAGI, per germline. This CDR3 is 14 amino acids long.

This sequence joins TRBV5-1 and TRBJ1-2; D unresolved. V was clipped by 0 bases and J by 3 bases, with 12 bases between them. Germline loops: CDR1 SGHRS, CDR2 YFSETQ. The CDR3 length is 15 residues. CDR3 region: CASSLDPGKDYGYTF. CDR3 nucleotide sequence: TGCGCCAGCAGCTTGGATCCGGGTAAGGACTATGGCTACACCTTC.

This clone occurred once. The chain links TRBV2 to TRBJ1-1, with a possible D match to TRBD1 (5 bases). From germline, CDR1 is SNHLY and CDR2 FYNNEI. Trimming pared 0 bases from V and 8 bases from J, leaving 19 bases between. This CDR3 has 16 amino acids. In nucleotides, the CDR3 is TGTGCCAGCAGTGAAGCGATATATTCGGGGGGTTTAGAAGCTTTCTTT. This codes for CASSEAIYSGGLEAFF. Supplemented by reference TRBV2 and TRBJ1-1, the full variable domain reads EPEVTQTPSHQVTQMGQEVILRCVPISNHLYFYWYRQILGQKVEFLVSFYNNEISEKSEIFDDQFSVERPDGSNFTLKIRSTKLEDSAMYFCASSEAIYSGGLEAFFGQGTRLTVV.

This clone was counted between two and nine times. V usage is TRBV27 and J usage is TRBJ1-6; D uncertain. V lost 3 bases and J lost 7, with 7 bases in between. The CDR3 runs to 13 residues. Looked up from germline, CDR1 is MNHEY and CDR2 is SMNVEV (reference sequence). CDR3 in amino acids: CASSFGRNSPLHF. In DNA, the CDR3 is TGTGCCAGCAGTTTCGGTCGGAATTCACCCCTCCACTTT.

The V and J genes are TRBV19 and TRBJ2-3, with D maybe TRBD1 (5 bases). The germline CDR1 and CDR2 sequences are LNHDA and SQIVND (reference sequence). V was clipped by 5 bases and J by 0 bases, with 15 bases between them. The CDR3 has 16 residues. The CDR3, as DNA: TGTGCCAGTAGTCCGACAGACACCCCTAGCACAGATACGCAGTATTTT. It yields the protein CASSPTDTPSTDTQYF.

Details on this clone: Other nucleotide sequences from this sample produce the same CDR3. V gene TRBV19 combines with J gene TRBJ2-1; TRBD1 is a possible D gene (5 bases). V was pared by 1 base and J by 6 bases, with 13 bases between. This CDR3 has 15 amino acids. Germline CDR1 reads LNHDA; CDR2 reads SQIVND (reference sequence). CDR3 nucleotide sequence: TGTGCCAGTAGTATAGGTCTGGCAGGGTCCAATGAGCAGTTCTTC. Protein sequence: CASSIGLAGSNEQFF.

The V call is TRBV11-2, the J call TRBJ2-6; perhaps TRBD1 as D (5 bases). The CDR3 sequence is 17 residues long. The V end was cut by 0 bases, the J end by 4 bases, with 13 bases between. Germline CDR1 is SGHAT and CDR2 is FQNNGV. The CDR3 loop is CASSLDPRVGGANVLTF. CDR3 bases: TGTGCCAGCAGCTTAGATCCCAGGGTTGGCGGGGCCAACGTCCTGACTTTC.

The chain combines TRBV13 with TRBJ2-1, with D tentatively TRBD1 (6 bases). The CDR3 loop spans 14 amino acids. The V and J ends lost 7 bases and 6 bases respectively, with 16 bases between them. Germline CDR1 is PRHDT and CDR2 is FYEKMQ (reference sequence). The CDR3 DNA sequence: TGTGCCAGCACCCCAGGGGTGTTTCCCAATGAGCAGTTCTTC. Residues: CASTPGVFPNEQFF. The variable domain in full, completed from reference TRBV13 and TRBJ2-1, reads AAGVIQSPRHLIKEKRETATLKCYPIPRHDTVYWYQQGPGQDPQFLISFYEKMQSDKGSIPDRFSAQQFSDYHSELNMSSLELGDSALYFCASTPGVFPNEQFFGPGTRLTVL.

The rearrangement links TRBV29-1 to TRBJ2-5, with TRBD1 as a possible D gene (6 bases). The V gene lost 7 bases and the J gene lost 0 bases, with 12 bases spanning the gap. CDR1 is SQVTM, CDR2 ANQGSEA, per germline. The CDR3 extends over 13 amino acids. This CDR3 is CSAAGQNQETQYF. DNA for the CDR3: TGCAGCGCCGCAGGACAGAACCAAGAGACCCAGTACTTC.

The chain couples TRBV7-2 to TRBJ1-1, with TRBD1 matching over 9 bases. This CDR3 contains 14 residues. V trimming: 4 bases; J trimming: 11 bases; junction bases outside the gene matches: 11. Germline CDR1 and CDR2: SGHTA and FQGNSA. CDR3 DNA: TGTGCCAGCAGCTCAGTCCCGGGACAGGGCTGGGCTTTCTTT. This codes for CASSSVPGQGWAFF.

This clone has only a few counts. The chain carries TRBV2 and TRBJ1-1; D not resolved. The germline gives CDR1 SNHLY, CDR2 FYNNEI. V lost 4 bases and J 0 bases, leaving 6 bases between the germline ends. CDR3 size: 13 residues. This chain's CDR3 is CASSAGLNTEAFF. The CDR3 DNA follows: TGTGCCAGCAGTGCCGGGTTGAACACTGAAGCTTTCTTT.